What follows describes a single TCR beta chain. In this sample, this clonotype turned up many times. This receptor's antigen is unknown. Base qualities are not provided; no much larger clone lies one nucleotide away. SuperScript III was used to reverse transcribe 500 ng RNA with primers targeting the alpha and beta constant regions. Separate alpha and beta chain libraries were generated by chain-specific third strand synthesis with multiplexing indices. The protocol used a single primer pair to amplify all rearrangements within a chain, which avoided primer bias, and attached molecular barcodes to each cDNA molecule. T4 RNA Ligase 1 joined purified cDNA to a 5' RACE adapter that carried a random hexamer and the SP2 sequencing primer site. Second strand synthesis was primed from the SP2 site with Phusion polymerase, using slow temperature ramps to favor optimal annealing. Two random hexamer sequences, both added before amplification and joined together, made up the 12-nucleotide barcode of each molecule. A brief initial PCR introduced P5 and P7 adapter elements together with a second index, and a roughly 25-cycle amplification PCR using P5s and P7 primers was subsequently performed. A total of around 27 PCR cycles were applied to the libraries, which were quantified on a Qubit, sized on a Bioanalyzer, and diluted to 4 nM. Normalized libraries were sequenced on an Illumina MiSeq with 2 x 250 paired-end kits. Into about 10 ul Tris-Cl, the reverse transcription reactions were eluted following cleanup on MinElute columns. Adapter ligations were incubated for roughly 25 hours at 16 degrees C and subsequently purified with AMPure XP beads at a 1:1 ratio. The original pipeline was this. A modified Decombinator processed the demultiplexed FASTQ files and output V, J, insert and barcode information. Sequences that shared a barcode but differed from the dominant sequence were treated as errors and discarded, and barcodes were clustered at Levenshtein distance 3 and counted to estimate the original cDNA molecules. For downstream analyses, the R packages ineq, vegan, igraph and RCytoscape were used, along with IMGT nomenclature and CDR3 definitions. V gene usage was computed over distinct sequences, each TCR counted once to avoid skew from clonal expansion. Within a donor, similarity networks joined unique CDR3 amino acid sequences in every case where two of them were separated by a single Levenshtein edit. The authors compiled published HIV-specific CDR3s (just over 90 alpha, some 710 beta) and CMV-specific CDR3s (roughly 12 alpha, roughly 250 beta) and searched for them in the repertoires. Random subsampling to size-matched repertoires showed patients' decreased diversity was not caused by their lower sequence numbers. In-frame beta chains were kept once TCRdb had trimmed the public reads at Q25 with fastp and called clones with MiXCR. Identical CDR3 protein sequences are pooled into one entry, listed with their most common genes and DNA. The V and J calls and clone size are TCRdb's, not the authors'. The sample has some 20,000 distinct CDR3 sequences on record, about 12% of them singletons. The ten largest clones take up roughly 10% of the sample.

The data are from a study of HIV-infected patients and healthy controls (dated by TCRdb to about 2014). About the investigation overall: The study tested whether deep TCR repertoire sequencing of HIV patients' small blood samples could capture immune perturbation and reconstitution. Results the study describes overall, beyond this receptor: The pairing of alpha and beta chains was not determined in the samples. A major limit on how widely the findings apply, in the view of the authors, was that only sixteen HIV-infected individuals were processed. Compared with untreated HIV+ repertoires, healthy control repertoires had roughly threefold more distinct CDR3s and a higher Shannon diversity. Significantly higher mean Gini indices were seen in HIV-infected repertoires than in controls, possibly reflecting oligoclonality. Donor HLA types were not determined in the study. By Jaccard index and by the count of highly shared sequences, healthy controls shared more CDR3s between individuals than HIV+ patients did. Size-matched repertoire data did not replicate the apparent post-therapy recovery of the Gini index in HIV-infected patients. MAIT cell alpha-chain CDR3s were present at high frequency in healthy controls but severely depleted in HIV+ repertoires. Compared with controls, HIV-infected patients showed significantly different mean usage of eight alpha and eight beta V genes. Differing numbers of distinct sequences in patients and controls hindered comparison, and size-matching assigned excessive weight to rare events in the HIV-infected data. Slight age and sex profile differences between the study cohorts did not explain the observed diversity differences. The use of whole blood limited sequencing depth and precluded separation of the dynamics of distinct T-cell subpopulations. During therapy, HIV-associated CDR3s significantly decreased in frequency, while CMV-associated CDR3s did not change significantly, though most became more frequent.

V and J lose 1 base and 0 bases, and a span of 10 bases separates them. The CDR3, from cysteine to phenylalanine, totals 14 residues. Only the CDR3 portion is preserved as DNA: 42 bases, with reading frame beginning at the first base. Per the germline V gene (reference sequence), DFQATT is the CDR1 and SNEGSKA is the CDR2. Since whole blood was used without any cell fractionation, the repertoire reflected all peripheral T cells in unsorted form. As controls, ten healthy donors without infection were sampled, and about 40% of the ten donors were sampled a second time about 3 months later. For RNA extraction, about 2.7 ml of peripheral blood was collected into Tempus tubes. The TURBO-DNase kit was used to remove leftover genomic DNA, and GLOBINclear was used to deplete globin mRNA.

The sample consisted of blood. The sequence links TRBV20-1 to TRBJ2-7; the D segment could be TRBD2, given 6 matching bases. This TCR was sampled from an adult in good health. The sequenced DNA is TGCAGTGCTAGAGTCGAGACTAGCTCCTACGAGCAGTACTTC. This encodes CSARVETSSYEQYF.